At least ten counts were recorded for the clone carrying this T cell receptor beta chain. Its target is unknown. TCRdb itself ran the 5' RACE reads through MiXCR, one entry per CDR3 protein. This table has approximately 520,000 distinct CDR3 sequences, about 5.7% appearing once. The sample belongs to a study of CD8 T cells in ankylosing spondylitis. The CDR3 extends over 15 amino acids. The ends lost 3 bases at V and 4 bases at J; junction bases unmatched: 5. CDR1 MGHRA and CDR2 YSYEKL come from the germline V gene. Overall study results and limits: Ankylosing spondylitis blood seemed to carry a telltale TCR beta motif made of several highly homologous variants. As for the disease-linked clones, they showed a CD8+ phenotype and occurred at relatively low frequencies in peripheral blood.

This sequence joins TRBV4-1 and TRBJ1-2, with TRBD1 matching over 10 bases. The material sequenced was blood, either unsorted or a sorted T cell fraction (not recorded which). The clonotype was recovered from a male donor with ankylosing spondylitis. In DNA, the CDR3 is TGCGCCAGCAGCCAGGGGACAGGGGCCACCTATGGCTACACCTTC. This codes for CASSQGTGATYGYTF.